The 29 T cell receptor beta chains in this list originate from one sample, sequenced in a study of blood T cell repertoires in COVID-19. TCRdb's table, derived via immunoSEQ multiplex PCR, lists solely in-frame clones and lacks some. Of fewer than 700,000 clones listed, around nine tenths are singletons. Sequencing was carried out using peripheral blood. The receptors were gathered from a woman in her fifties or sixties with COVID-19, enrolled during active disease.

The V call is TRBV24-1, the J call TRBJ2-1, with a weak D call TRBD2 (5 bases). The CDR3 has 13 amino acids. Deletions cut 5 bases from V and 12 bases from J, with 16 bases between. CDR1 is KGHDR and CDR2 is SFDVKD in the germline V gene. CDR3 amino acids: CATSGAVADGQFF. In DNA form, the CDR3 reads TGTGCCACCAGTGGAGCGGTCGCCGACGGGCAGTTCTTC.

The V gene is TRBV27, the J gene TRBJ2-7, with 7 bases matching TRBD2. The germline gives CDR1 MNHEY, CDR2 SMNVEV (reference sequence). J gave up 2 bases and V 2 bases, and 6 bases lay outside the gene matches. This CDR3 is 15 amino acids long. The chain's CDR3 is CASSLHLAGAYEQYF. CDR3 coding DNA: TGTGCCAGCAGTTTACATTTAGCGGGTGCCTACGAGCAGTACTTC.

The chain uses TRBV6-6 and TRBJ1-5, with D tentatively TRBD1 (6 bases). The CDR3 has 16 residues. CDR1 and CDR2 (germline): MNHNY, SVGAGI (reference sequence). Between the trimmed V and J ends, which lost 6 bases and 1 base, there was a span of 16 bases. CDR3 DNA sequence: TGTGCCAGCAGCCCTATCCCCCAGGGGAGCAATCAGCCCCAGCATTTT. Translation gives CASSPIPQGSNQPQHF.

This chain uses TRBV6-2 or TRBV6-3 with TRBJ1-6; D is perhaps TRBD1 (6 bases). Germline V lookup: CDR1 MNHEY, CDR2 SVGEGT. The CDR3 contains 16 residues. V was pared by 2 bases and J by 8 bases, with 16 bases between. Written as DNA, the CDR3 is TGTGCCAGCAGTTACGCCCCAACAGGGAGGGATTCACCCCTCCACTTT. Its translation: CASSYAPTGRDSPLHF.

The rearrangement uses TRBV5-5 and TRBJ1-2; D might be TRBD1 (6 bases). V was shortened by 0 bases and J by 2 bases, with 8 bases between the two germline ends. CDR3 length: 14 amino acids. Germline V CDR1 and CDR2: SGHKS, YYEKEE (reference sequence). CDR3 DNA: TGTGCCAGCAGCTTGGGAGGACAGAACTATGGCTACACCTTC. Its translation: CASSLGGQNYGYTF.

V usage is TRBV7-2 and J usage is TRBJ2-7; D is perhaps TRBD2 (7 bases). The germline V gene has CDR1 SGHTA and CDR2 FQGNSA. The CDR3 totals 16 residues. V shed 1 base and J shed 1 base, with 14 bases lying between them. This CDR3 reads CASSLGWGGGSYEQYF. The CDR3 coding sequence is TGTGCCAGCAGCTTAGGATGGGGAGGGGGTTCCTACGAGCAGTACTTC.

The chain is built from TRBV4-2 and TRBJ2-1; 9 bases are shared with TRBD2. The V gene's germline CDR1 is LGHNA and CDR2 YNFKEQ. After removal of 3 bases from V and 3 bases from J, the junction contained 9 bases not matched to a gene. CDR3 length: 17 amino acids. The CDR3 DNA sequence: TGTGCCAGCAGCCAGAGAAGCGGGGGGAACAACTACAATGAGCAGTTCTTC. It is translated as CASSQRSGGNNYNEQFF.

This clone was observed a few times. The chain couples TRBV19 to TRBJ1-5; TRBD1 aligns across 7 bases. J gave up 3 bases and V 0 bases, and 8 bases lay outside the gene matches. Per the germline V gene, CDR1 is LNHDA and CDR2 is SQIVND (reference sequence). This CDR3 contains 17 residues. CDR3: CASSIEVSGGDNQPQHF. DNA of the CDR3: TGTGCCAGTAGTATAGAGGTCTCAGGGGGAGACAATCAGCCCCAGCATTTT.

This chain uses TRBV5-1 with TRBJ1-3; D not resolved. V was trimmed by 4 bases and J by 3 bases, leaving 14 bases between them. CDR3 length: 15 amino acids. Germline CDR1 and CDR2: SGHRS and YFSETQ. CDR3 region: CASSLTREIGNTIYF. The DNA of the CDR3 is TGCGCCAGCAGCCTGACGAGGGAAATTGGAAACACCATATATTTT.

This chain links TRBV6-5 with TRBJ2-7, with 8 bases that match TRBD1. J gave up 5 bases and V 4 bases, and 4 bases lay outside the gene matches. Germline CDR1 is MNHEY and CDR2 is SVGAGI. CDR3 size: 13 residues. CDR3 region: CASSSMDRDEQYF. For the CDR3, the DNA is TGTGCCAGCAGTTCCATGGACAGGGACGAGCAGTACTTC.

This sequence joins TRBV11-1 and TRBJ2-1, with 10 bases identical to TRBD2. Germline V gene data show CDR1 as SGHAT and CDR2 as FQDESV (reference sequence). The CDR3 spans 15 residues. Trimming cost V 5 bases and J 7 bases; bases outside gene matches: 8. This CDR3 reads CASSPLAGAINEQFF. CDR3 nucleotides: TGTGCCAGCAGCCCCCTAGCGGGGGCGATTAATGAGCAGTTCTTC.

The chain combines TRBV18 with TRBJ1-1; 7 bases agree with TRBD1. The length of the CDR3 is 15 residues. Germline-derived CDR1 and CDR2 are KGHSH and LQKENI. V was pared by 1 base and J by 0 bases, with 2 bases of the junction left unmatched. CDR3 sequence (DNA): TGTGCCAGCTCACCACAGACAGGGCTGAACACTGAAGCTTTCTTT. This translates into CASSPQTGLNTEAFF. The complete variable domain, with remaining parts taken from reference TRBV18 and TRBJ1-1, reads NAGVMQNPRHLVRRRGQEARLRCSPMKGHSHVYWYRQLPEEGLKFMVYLQKENIIDESGMPKERFSAEFPKEGPSILRIQQVVRGDSAAYFCASSPQTGLNTEAFFGQGTRLTVV.

This chain links TRBV7-2 with TRBJ2-3; D call uncertain. The ends were cut back, 5 bases at V and 5 bases at J, with 11 bases in the middle. CDR1 and CDR2 from the germline V gene are SGHTA and FQGNSA. This CDR3 is built from 13 residues. CDR3 residues: CASSLRDRDTQYF. The CDR3 region has the DNA TGTGCCAGCAGCCTCCGTGATAGAGATACGCAGTATTTT. The full variable domain, with the rest looked up from reference TRBV7-2 and TRBJ2-3, is GAGVSQSPSNKVTEKGKDVELRCDPISGHTALYWYRQSLGQGLEFLIYFQGNSAPDKSGLPSDRFSAERTGGSVSTLTIQRTQQEDSAVYLCASSLRDRDTQYFGPGTRLTVL.

V and J are TRBV10-2 and TRBJ1-5; 7 positions agree with TRBD1. With 3 bases clipped from V and 8 bases from J, the junction kept 7 bases outside the gene matches. CDR1 is WSHSY and CDR2 is SAAADI in the germline V gene. This CDR3 region has 14 residues. DNA of the CDR3: TGCGCCAGCAGTGAACAGGGGCGTTCTGAGCCCCAGCATTTT. Protein sequence: CASSEQGRSEPQHF.

This clone is a singleton in its sample. CDR3: CASRPARGGGYTF. The CDR3 nucleotides are TGTGCCAGCAGACCAGCGCGGGGCGGGGGCTACACCTTC. The V call is TRBV27, the J call TRBJ1-2; TRBD1 is a possible D gene (5 bases). CDR3 length equals 13 residues. The V end lost 6 bases, the J end lost 8 bases, and 16 bases lay between the germline ends. The V gene's germline CDR1 is MNHEY and CDR2 SMNVEV (reference sequence).

This chain uses TRBV30 with TRBJ1-2; a possible D gene is TRBD1 (6 bases). The CDR3 extends over 14 amino acids. From germline, CDR1 is GTSNPN and CDR2 SVGIG (reference sequence). V dropped 1 base and J dropped 0 bases, with 9 bases sitting between them. CDR3 bases: TGTGCCTGGAGTGGGACAGTAGCTAACTATGGCTACACCTTC. The encoded protein is CAWSGTVANYGYTF.

This chain joins TRBV6-1 and TRBJ2-7; 7 bases align to TRBD1. Germline trimming cut 6 bases from V and 2 bases from J; bases unmatched to any gene: 7. The length of the CDR3 is 14 residues. The V gene's germline CDR1 is MNHNS and CDR2 SASEGT. The CDR3 region is CASSPNRGPYEQYF. The CDR3 coding sequence is TGTGCCAGCAGCCCCAACAGGGGACCCTACGAGCAGTACTTC.

The chain combines TRBV5-6 with TRBJ2-1; TRBD2 might be the D (5 bases). CDR1 and CDR2 from the germline V gene are SGHDT and YYEEEE. Trimming shortened V by 3 bases and J by 5 bases, and 15 bases separated the two germline ends. This CDR3 comprises 15 residues. CDR3 nucleotide sequence: TGTGCCAGCAGCTCGATTCGGGGTCCTGACAATGAGCAGTTCTTC. Its translation is CASSSIRGPDNEQFF.

This chain uses TRBV7-9 with TRBJ2-1, with a weak D call TRBD1 (5 bases). The CDR3 totals 13 residues. CDR1 and CDR2 (germline): SEHNR, FQNEAQ (reference sequence). Trimming took 6 bases from V and 8 from J, leaving 14 bases between them. CDR3 loop: CASSPGQLDEQFF. CDR3 in DNA: TGTGCCAGCAGTCCTGGACAATTGGATGAGCAGTTCTTC.

The chain carries TRBV28 and TRBJ1-1; perhaps TRBD1 as D (5 bases). Per the germline V gene, CDR1 is MDHEN and CDR2 is SYDVKM. This CDR3 comprises 13 residues. V was clipped by 5 bases and J by 4 bases, with 11 bases between them. The CDR3 nucleotides are TGTGCCAGCAGTATCAGGGTAAGCACTGAAGCTTTCTTT. Its protein product is CASSIRVSTEAFF.

V gene TRBV6-5 combines with J gene TRBJ2-7; 8 nucleotides line up with TRBD2. Germline V gives CDR1 MNHEY, CDR2 SVGAGI. This CDR3 has 14 amino acids. With 1 base clipped from V and 6 bases from J, the junction kept 5 bases outside the gene matches. The CDR3 bases are TGTGCCAGCAGTTACTTCCCGGGGGGGGCCGAGCAGTACTTC. This sequence encodes CASSYFPGGAEQYF.

This clone was detected once. J is TRBJ1-2 and V is TRBV9; D uncertain. The length of the CDR3 is 13 residues. V lost 3 bases to trimming and J lost 6 bases, with 12 bases between them. Germline V gene lookup returns CDR1 SGDLS and CDR2 YYNGEE. CDR3 residues: CASSGGGYDGYTF. In DNA form, the CDR3 reads TGTGCCAGCAGCGGGGGAGGGTATGATGGCTACACCTTC.

This chain uses TRBV30 with TRBJ1-2, with D possibly TRBD1 on 6 matching bases. The V and J ends lost 3 bases and 4 bases respectively, with 12 bases between them. The CDR3 has 13 residues. Germline assignment: CDR1 GTSNPN and CDR2 SVGIG (reference sequence). CDR3 residues: CAWRPGGVYGYTF. The CDR3 region has the DNA TGTGCCTGGAGACCGGGGGGCGTCTATGGCTACACCTTC.

The V gene is TRBV6-1, the J gene TRBJ1-2, with TRBD1 matching over 9 bases. CDR3 length: 16 amino acids. The germline V gene encodes CDR1 MNHNS and CDR2 SASEGT. The ends lost 3 bases at V and 4 bases at J; junction bases unmatched: 9. CDR3 in DNA: TGTGCCAGCAGTGATTTTACCGGGACAGGGTCCTATGGCTACACCTTC. Translating gives CASSDFTGTGSYGYTF.

The chain links TRBV19 to TRBJ2-5; 10 bases line up with TRBD1. CDR1 LNHDA and CDR2 SQIVND come from the germline V gene (reference sequence). The CDR3 extends over 16 amino acids. Trimming at V came to 6 bases and at J to 5 bases, leaving 12 bases not matched to a gene. The CDR3 coding sequence is TGTGCCAGTAGGCGGACAGGGGGTTCGGCGTGGGAGACCCAGTACTTC. Protein sequence: CASRRTGGSAWETQYF.

V gene TRBV4-1 combines with J gene TRBJ2-1; perhaps TRBD2 as D (6 bases). Germline CDR1 MGHRA, CDR2 YSYEKL. CDR3 length equals 15 residues. Trimming stripped 4 bases from V and 3 bases from J, with 13 bases between. This CDR3 is CASSPWGDLYNEQFF. The CDR3, as DNA: TGCGCCAGCAGCCCCTGGGGGGACCTCTACAATGAGCAGTTCTTC.

The chain is built from TRBV27 and TRBJ1-2, with 8 positions matching TRBD1. There are 17 residues in the CDR3. The V gene's germline CDR1 is MNHEY and CDR2 SMNVEV (reference sequence). Losses at the gene ends were 1 base for V and 7 bases for J; bases not matched to a gene: 14. This chain's CDR3 is CASSLYSPAGGEGGYTF. The DNA for the CDR3 is TGTGCCAGCAGTTTATACTCCCCGGCAGGGGGCGAGGGTGGCTACACCTTC.

In the case of this clone: Other nucleotide sequences from this sample produce the same CDR3. The V gene is TRBV19, the J gene TRBJ1-1; 7 bases agree with TRBD1. The CDR3 length is 15 residues. CDR1 and CDR2 (germline): LNHDA, SQIVND (reference sequence). Trimming cost V 4 bases and J 0 bases; bases outside gene matches: 5. DNA for the CDR3: TGTGCCAGTAGTACGACAGGGTCCATGAACACTGAAGCTTTCTTT. Residues: CASSTTGSMNTEAFF. The full variable domain, completed using reference TRBV19 and TRBJ1-1, is DGGITQSPKYLFRKEGQNVTLSCEQNLNHDAMYWYRQDPGQGLRLIYYSQIVNDFQKGDIAEGYSVSREKKESFPLTVTSAQKNPTAFYLCASSTTGSMNTEAFFGQGTRLTVV.

This chain uses TRBV30 with TRBJ2-7; the match to TRBD2 covers 12 bases. Germline CDR1 and CDR2: GTSNPN and SVGIG (reference sequence). V trimming: 1 base; J trimming: 4 bases; junction bases outside the gene matches: 5. The CDR3 runs 15 residues. The DNA of the CDR3 is TGTGCCTGGAGTGCCGGGACTAGCGGGTTATACGAGCAGTACTTC. It encodes CAWSAGTSGLYEQYF.